The entry below describes one TCR beta chain. This specimen comes from a study of beta chain features in type 1 diabetes. At the level of the study: Researchers looked at roughly 110 million sorted cells across all samples.

This CDR3 has 13 amino acids. Trimming took 2 bases from V and 8 from J, leaving 9 bases between them. CDR1 and CDR2 (germline): MNHNS, SASEGT. The investigators reverse transcribed all of the isolated RNA, so they sequenced expressed TCRB transcripts. Sequencing used immunoSEQ multiplex PCR; TCRdb keeps in-frame clones, though not all of them. Of 860,000 or so clones listed, roughly 15% were seen once; the top ten hold 0.02% to 0.025%. Averaging around 120 mL, one heparinised blood draw came from each individual donor. The sample was naive CD4+ T cells from blood. The rearrangement links TRBV6-1 to TRBJ1-4; D gene unclear. This receptor was obtained from a woman younger than 30 in good health. The CDR3 coding sequence is TGTGCCAGCAGTGAAATCCCAGGAGAAAAACTGTTTTTT. Amino acids: CASSEIPGEKLFF.